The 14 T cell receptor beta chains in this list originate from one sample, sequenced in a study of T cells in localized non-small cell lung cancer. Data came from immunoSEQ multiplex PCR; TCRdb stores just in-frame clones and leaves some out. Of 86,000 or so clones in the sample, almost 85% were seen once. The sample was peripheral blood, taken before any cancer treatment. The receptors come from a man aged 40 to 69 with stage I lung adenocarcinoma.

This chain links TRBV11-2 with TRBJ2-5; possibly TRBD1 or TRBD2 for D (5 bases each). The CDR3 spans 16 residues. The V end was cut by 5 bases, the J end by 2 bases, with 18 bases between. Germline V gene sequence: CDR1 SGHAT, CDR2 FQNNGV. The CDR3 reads CASSPSGTVLQETQYF. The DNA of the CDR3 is TGTGCCAGCAGCCCCTCTGGGACGGTCCTTCAAGAGACCCAGTACTTC.

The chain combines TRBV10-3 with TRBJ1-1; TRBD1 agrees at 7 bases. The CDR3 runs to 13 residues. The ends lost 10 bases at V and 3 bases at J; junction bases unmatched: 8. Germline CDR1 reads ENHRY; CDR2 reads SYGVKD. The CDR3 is CATRSGGDTEAFF. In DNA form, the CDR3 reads TGTGCCACCCGATCAGGGGGGGACACTGAAGCTTTCTTT.

This CDR3 is CASIPGQAANVLTF. CDR3 nucleotide sequence: TGTGCCAGCATCCCGGGGCAGGCCGCCAACGTCCTGACTTTC. V is TRBV6-1 and J is TRBJ2-6; tentatively, D is TRBD1 or TRBD2 (5 bases each). This CDR3 comprises 14 residues. V dropped 7 bases and J dropped 7 bases, with 14 bases sitting between them. The germline gives CDR1 MNHNS, CDR2 SASEGT.

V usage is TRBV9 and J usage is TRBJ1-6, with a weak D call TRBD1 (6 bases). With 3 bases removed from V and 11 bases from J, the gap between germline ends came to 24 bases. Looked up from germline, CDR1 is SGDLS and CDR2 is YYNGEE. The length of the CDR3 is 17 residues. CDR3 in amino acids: CASSAAVGGPTRTPLHF. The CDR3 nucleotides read TGTGCCAGCAGCGCAGCAGTGGGGGGCCCGACTAGGACACCCCTCCACTTT.

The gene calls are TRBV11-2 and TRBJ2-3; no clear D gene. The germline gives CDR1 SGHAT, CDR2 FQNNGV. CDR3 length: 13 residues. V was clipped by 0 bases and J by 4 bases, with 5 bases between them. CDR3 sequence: CASSLEEADTQYF. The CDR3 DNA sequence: TGTGCCAGCAGCTTAGAAGAGGCAGATACGCAGTATTTT.

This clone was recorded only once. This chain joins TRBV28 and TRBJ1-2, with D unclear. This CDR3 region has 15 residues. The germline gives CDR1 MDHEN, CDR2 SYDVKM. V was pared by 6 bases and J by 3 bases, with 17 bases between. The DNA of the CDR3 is TGTGCCAGCAGCCCCCCTCCGAACCGGTACTATGGCTACACCTTC. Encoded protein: CASSPPPNRYYGYTF.

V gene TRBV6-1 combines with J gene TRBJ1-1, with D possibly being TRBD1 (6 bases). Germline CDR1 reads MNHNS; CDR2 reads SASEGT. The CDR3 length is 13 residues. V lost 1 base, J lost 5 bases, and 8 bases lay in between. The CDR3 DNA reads TGTGCCAGCAGTGAAGACAGGGCGACTGAAGCTTTCTTT. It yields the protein CASSEDRATEAFF.

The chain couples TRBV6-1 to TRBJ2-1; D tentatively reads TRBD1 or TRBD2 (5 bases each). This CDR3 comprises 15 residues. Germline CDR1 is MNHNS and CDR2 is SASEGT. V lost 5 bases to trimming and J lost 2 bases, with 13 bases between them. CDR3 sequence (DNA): TGTGCCAGCAGTCTTCCGGGACCTCCCTACAATGAGCAGTTCTTC. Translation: CASSLPGPPYNEQFF.

DNA for the CDR3: TGTGCCACCAGCCTGGGTAATGTCGGACAGCCCCAGCATTTT. Translated, it gives CATSLGNVGQPQHF. The chain combines TRBV15 with TRBJ1-5; D not certain. Germline loops: CDR1 LNHNV, CDR2 YYDKDF (reference sequence). There are 14 residues in the CDR3. Trimming shortened V by 5 bases and J by 7 bases, and 15 bases separated the two germline ends.

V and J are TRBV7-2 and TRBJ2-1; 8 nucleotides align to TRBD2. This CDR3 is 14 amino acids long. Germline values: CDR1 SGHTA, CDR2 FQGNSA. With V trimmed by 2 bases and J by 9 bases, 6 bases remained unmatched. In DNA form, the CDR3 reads TGTGCCAGCAGCTTACAGCGGGAGTTTGGTGAGCAGTTCTTC. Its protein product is CASSLQREFGEQFF. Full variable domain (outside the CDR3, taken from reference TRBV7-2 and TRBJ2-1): GAGVSQSPSNKVTEKGKDVELRCDPISGHTALYWYRQSLGQGLEFLIYFQGNSAPDKSGLPSDRFSAERTGGSVSTLTIQRTQQEDSAVYLCASSLQREFGEQFFGPGTRLTVL.

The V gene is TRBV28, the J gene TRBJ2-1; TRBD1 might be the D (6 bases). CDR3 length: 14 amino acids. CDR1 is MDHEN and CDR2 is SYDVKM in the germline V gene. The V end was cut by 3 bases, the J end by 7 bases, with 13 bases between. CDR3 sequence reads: CASSFLGQPNEQFF. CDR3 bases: TGTGCCAGCAGTTTCCTTGGACAGCCAAATGAGCAGTTCTTC.

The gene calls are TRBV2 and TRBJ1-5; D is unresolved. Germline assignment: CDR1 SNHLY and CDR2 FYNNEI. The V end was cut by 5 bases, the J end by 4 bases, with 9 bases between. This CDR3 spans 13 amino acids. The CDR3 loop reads CASSLQLNQPQHF. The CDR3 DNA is TGTGCCAGCAGTTTACAGCTTAATCAGCCCCAGCATTTT. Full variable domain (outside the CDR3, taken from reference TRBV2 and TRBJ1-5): EPEVTQTPSHQVTQMGQEVILRCVPISNHLYFYWYRQILGQKVEFLVSFYNNEISEKSEIFDDQFSVERPDGSNFTLKIRSTKLEDSAMYFCASSLQLNQPQHFGDGTRLSIL.

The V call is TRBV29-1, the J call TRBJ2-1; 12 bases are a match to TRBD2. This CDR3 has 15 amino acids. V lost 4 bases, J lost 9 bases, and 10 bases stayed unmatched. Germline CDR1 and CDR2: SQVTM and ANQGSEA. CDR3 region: CSVVGLAGGPGEQFF. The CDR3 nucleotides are TGCAGCGTTGTAGGGCTAGCGGGAGGGCCGGGTGAGCAGTTCTTC.

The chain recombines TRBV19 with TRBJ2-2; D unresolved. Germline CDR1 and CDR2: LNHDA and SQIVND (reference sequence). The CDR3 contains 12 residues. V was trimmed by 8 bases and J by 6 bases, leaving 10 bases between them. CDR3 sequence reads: CASVDGAGELFF. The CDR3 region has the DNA TGTGCCAGTGTTGACGGCGCCGGGGAGCTGTTTTTT.